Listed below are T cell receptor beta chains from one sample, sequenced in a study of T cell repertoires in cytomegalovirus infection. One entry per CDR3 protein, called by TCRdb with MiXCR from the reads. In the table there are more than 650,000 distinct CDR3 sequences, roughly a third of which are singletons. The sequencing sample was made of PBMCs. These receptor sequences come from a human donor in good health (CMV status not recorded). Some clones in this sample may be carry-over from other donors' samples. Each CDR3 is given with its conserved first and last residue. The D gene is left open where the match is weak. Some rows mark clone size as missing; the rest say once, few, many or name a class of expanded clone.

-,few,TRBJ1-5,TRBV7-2,TGTGCCAGCAGCTCGGCCCCGGGGTATCGTCAGCCCCAGCATTTT,CASSSAPGYRQPQHF
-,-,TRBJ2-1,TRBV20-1,TGCAGTGCCCTAGGGGATGAGCAGTTCTTC,CSALGDEQFF
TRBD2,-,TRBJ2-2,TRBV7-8,TGTGCCAGCAGCTTAGCGACTAGCATTTACGACACCGGGGAGCTGTTTTTT,CASSLATSIYDTGELFF
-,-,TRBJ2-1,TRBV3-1,TGTGCCAGCAGCCTCCAACTGGCTAGTCTTTATGAGCAGTTCTTC,CASSLQLASLYEQFF
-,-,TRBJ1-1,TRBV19,TGTGCCAGTATAGCCAGAGTCCCCCCCACAGCTGAAGCTTTCTTT,CASIARVPPTAEAFF
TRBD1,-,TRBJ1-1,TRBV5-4,TGTGCCAGCAGCTTGCCTACCGTCGGACAGGGCCCCGCTTTCTTT,CASSLPTVGQGPAFF
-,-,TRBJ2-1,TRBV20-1,TGCAGTGTAGGTAGCTACAATGAGCAGTTCTTC,CSVGSYNEQFF
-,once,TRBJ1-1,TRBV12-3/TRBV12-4,TGTTCCAGCAGCGACCTGGGGGGCGGGAACACTGAAGCTTTCTTT,CSSSDLGGGNTEAFF
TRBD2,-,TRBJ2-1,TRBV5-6,TGTGCCAGCAGCTTGGGAGGGAGGGCCCTCTCCTACAATGAGCAGTTCTTC,CASSLGGRALSYNEQFF
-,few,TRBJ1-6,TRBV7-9,TGTGCCAGCAGCTCGAACCAGGGCTCCTATAATTCACCCCTCCACTTT,CASSSNQGSYNSPLHF
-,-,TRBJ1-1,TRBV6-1,TGTGCCAGCAGTGCCCCAGCACGGGTCTCCAACACTGAAGCTTTCTTT,CASSAPARVSNTEAFF
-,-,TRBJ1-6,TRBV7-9,TGTGCCAGCAGCTTTCGGCAGGGGCCTAATTCACCCCTCCACTTT,CASSFRQGPNSPLHF
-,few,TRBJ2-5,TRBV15,TGTGCCACCCGGGTCCGTGGAGAAGAGACCCAGTACTTC,CATRVRGEETQYF
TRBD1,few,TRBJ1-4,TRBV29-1,TGCAGCGTCGTACAGGGGGAAAAACTGTTTTTT,CSVVQGEKLFF
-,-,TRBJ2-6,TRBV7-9,TGTGCCAGCAGCTTAGCGTTAGGGGCAGGGGCCAACGTCCTGACTTTC,CASSLALGAGANVLTF
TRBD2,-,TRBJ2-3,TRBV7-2,TGTGCCAGCAGCCGCCGACTAGCGGGGTATGAGGATACGCAGTATTTT,CASSRRLAGYEDTQYF
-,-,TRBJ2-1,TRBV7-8,TGTGCCAGCAGCTTAGTTCTCCGTGGCGGGACATCCTACAATGAGCAGTTCTTC,CASSLVLRGGTSYNEQFF
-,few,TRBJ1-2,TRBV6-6,TGTGCCAGCAGCCATCAGGGACAAGGCTACACCTTC,CASSHQGQGYTF
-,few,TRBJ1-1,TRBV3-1,TGTGCCAGCTCCCCCAGGGGAGCGAAAACTGAAGCTTTCTTT,CASSPRGAKTEAFF
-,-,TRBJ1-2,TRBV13,TGTGCCACCAGCTTAGGTAGACAGGCCAACTATGGCTACACCTTC,CATSLGRQANYGYTF
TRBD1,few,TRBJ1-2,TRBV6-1,TGTGCCATCCCGAGAGGACAGGGAGGGGAGTCGAACTATGGCTACACCTTC,CAIPRGQGGESNYGYTF
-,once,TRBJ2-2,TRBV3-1,TGTGCCAGCAGCCTCCGGACAGCGTATAAACCCGGGGAGCTGTTTTTT,CASSLRTAYKPGELFF
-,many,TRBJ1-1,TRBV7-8,TGTGCCAGCAGCTTCGAAAACACTGAAGCTTTCTTT,CASSFENTEAFF
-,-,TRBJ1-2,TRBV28,TGTTCCAGCAGTTCCGCCCCCCGGAGAATGGATGGCTACACCTTC,CSSSSAPRRMDGYTF
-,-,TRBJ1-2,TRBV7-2,TGTGCCAGCAGCTTATCATCGGCAGGGCAGGTCTATGGCTACACCTTC,CASSLSSAGQVYGYTF
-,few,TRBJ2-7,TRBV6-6,TGTGCCAGCAGCCCCGAACAGCCGAGCTCCTACGAGCAGTACTTC,CASSPEQPSSYEQYF
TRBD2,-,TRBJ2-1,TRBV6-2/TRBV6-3,TGTGCCAGCAGTTACTCGAGAGCTTCTGAGGGAGGGCCTTGGAATGAGCAGTTCTTC,CASSYSRASEGGPWNEQFF
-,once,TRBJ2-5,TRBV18,TGTGCCAGCTCTAACCAGCCTCAAGAGACCCAGTACTTC,CASSNQPQETQYF
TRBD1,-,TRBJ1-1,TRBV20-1,TGCAGTGTCCCGGGACAGAAGAACACTGAAGCTTTCTTT,CSVPGQKNTEAFF
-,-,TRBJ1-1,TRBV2,TGTGCCAGCAGTGGAACCCTTGAAGCTTTCTTT,CASSGTLEAFF
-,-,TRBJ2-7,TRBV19,TGTGCCACCACCGGGAACTCTCCCTACGAGCAGTACTTC,CATTGNSPYEQYF
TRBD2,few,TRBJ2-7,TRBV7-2,TGTGCCAGCAGCTTAGCGAGAGGTTCACTAGCGGGTTATGAGCAGTACTTC,CASSLARGSLAGYEQYF
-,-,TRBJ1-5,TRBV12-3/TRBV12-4,TGTGCCAGCGCGATCCGAGAAAATCAGCCCCAGCTTTTT,CASAIRENQPQLF
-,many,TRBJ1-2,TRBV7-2,TGTGCCAGCAGCTTACAGAAAAACTATGGCTACACCTTC,CASSLQKNYGYTF
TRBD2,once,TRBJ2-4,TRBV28,TGTGCCAGCAGTTTATGGTTCAGCGGGGAGGCAGCCAAAAACATTCAGTACTTC,CASSLWFSGEAAKNIQYF
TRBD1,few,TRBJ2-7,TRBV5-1,TGCGCCAGCACCCTGGACAGGGCCGAGCAGTACTTC,CASTLDRAEQYF
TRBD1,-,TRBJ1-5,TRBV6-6,TGTGCCAGCAGGAGTCTCGTCAGGACAGGGGATCAGCCCCAGCATTTT,CASRSLVRTGDQPQHF
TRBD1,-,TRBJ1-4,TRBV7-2,TGTGCCAGCAGCTTATCGGGCAGGGGGATGGGGGGTGAAAAACTGTTTTTT,CASSLSGRGMGGEKLFF
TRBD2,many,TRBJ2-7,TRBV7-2,TGTGCCAGCAGCTTAGGCGGACTAGTTATTCATCCCGAGCAGTACTTC,CASSLGGLVIHPEQYF
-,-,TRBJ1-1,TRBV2,TGTGCCAGCATCGCAGACTTTTTCACTGAAGCTTTCTTT,CASIADFFTEAFF
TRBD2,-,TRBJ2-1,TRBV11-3,TGTGCCAGCAGCTTAAAACCCTCAGGACTAGCGGGAAGCTCCTACAATGAGCAGTTCTTC,CASSLKPSGLAGSSYNEQFF
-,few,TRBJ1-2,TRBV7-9,TGTGCCAGCAGCTTAGGACAGGACAGCCCAAAGGGCTACACCTTC,CASSLGQDSPKGYTF